This TCR beta chain stems from a study of cytomegalovirus exposure and HLA in healthy donors. PCR amplification relied on 60 Vbeta primers (plus 13 Jbeta primers). The protocol was immunoSEQ multiplex PCR, while the TCRdb copy is restricted to in-frame clones and leaves out a portion. This table holds approximately 240,000 clones, around four fifths found once. The CDR3 has 18 amino acids. Per germline, CDR1 SGHRS and CDR2 YFSETQ. V was clipped by 1 base and J by 0 bases; unmatched bases: 6. The sequenced material came from PBMCs. The sequence was obtained from a woman aged 40-49 years in good health and CMV-seronegative. This rearrangement joins TRBV5-1 to TRBJ2-3; 12 bases map to TRBD2. Written as DNA, the CDR3 is TGCGCCAGCAGCTTGCCACTAGCGGGGGGCGCTAGCACAGATACGCAGTATTTT. Translated, it gives CASSLPLAGGASTDTQYF.